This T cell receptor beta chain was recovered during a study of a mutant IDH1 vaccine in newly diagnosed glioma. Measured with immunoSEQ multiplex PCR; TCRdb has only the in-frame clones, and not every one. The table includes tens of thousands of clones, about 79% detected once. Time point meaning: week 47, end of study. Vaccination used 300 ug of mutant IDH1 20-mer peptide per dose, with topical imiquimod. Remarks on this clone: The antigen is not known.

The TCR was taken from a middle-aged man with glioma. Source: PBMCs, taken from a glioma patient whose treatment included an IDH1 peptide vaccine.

In DNA form, the CDR3 reads TGTGCCAGCAGAGGACAGCACACCGGGGAGCTGTTTTTT. This codes for CASRGQHTGELFF. The chain carries TRBV6-1 and TRBJ2-2; possible D gene TRBD1, 6 bases. The CDR3 runs 13 residues. Trimming stripped 6 bases from V and 3 bases from J, with 8 bases between. Germline assignment: CDR1 MNHNS and CDR2 SASEGT.